Reported below is one T cell receptor beta chain. In the study's own analysis: Reference gene primer amplification yielded estimated nucleated cell counts. TCRdb's table, derived via immunoSEQ multiplex PCR, lists solely in-frame clones and lacks some. D and trimming were read from the DNA, whereas the V and J calls and clone size are those reported in that table. The repertoire consists of about 38,000 clones, with 70% to 90% occurring once and the leading ten covering roughly 5%. This specimen belongs to a study of blood T cell repertoires in COVID-19. Turning to the study itself: Acute-phase and convalescent COVID-19 samples originated in the United States, Italy and Spain. Nucleic acid was either cDNA or gDNA, and it came from T cells, B-cell-depleted T cells, or PBMCs.

CDR3 length: 16 amino acids. The germline CDR1 and CDR2 sequences are LNHNV and YYDKDF (reference sequence). V shed 2 bases and J 7 bases; nucleotides not matched to a gene: 7. Patients at the Seattle site were enrolled during active infection and followed longitudinally. The sequence was obtained from a man between 60 and 75 years old with COVID-19, enrolled during active disease. Sequencing input: peripheral blood. The chain links TRBV15 to TRBJ1-6, with 8 bases identical to TRBD1. CDR3 bases: TGTGCCACCAGCAGAAGAGGACAGGGAAACAATTCACCCCTCCACTTT. This gives the protein CATSRRGQGNNSPLHF.